The T cell receptor beta chain described here comes from a study of beta chain features in type 1 diabetes. Study summary: Age, gender and cell yields were similar between patients and healthy donors. The examined sorted cells totaled about 98 million across samples.

For this clone: What it binds is not known.

Regarding the study as a whole: The question of HLA type influencing TCRB rearrangement was one that remained unresolved here.

The sequenced template was cDNA made from the entire isolated RNA. The method was immunoSEQ multiplex PCR; TCRdb's version includes in-frame clones alone and lacks a portion of them. The sample comprises around 450,000 clones, approximately 10% of which are singletons, and approximately 0.05% rests with the top ten. Germline V gene data show CDR1 as SQVTM and CDR2 as ANQGSEA. V lost 4 bases to trimming and J lost 5 bases; unmatched junction nucleotides: 5. The CDR3 is made up of 13 amino acids. The V and J genes are TRBV29-1 and TRBJ1-1; 9 nucleotides agree with TRBD1. The receptor was isolated from a woman in her late teens or twenties in good health. Sequencing was done on a sample of naive CD4+ T cells from blood. The CDR3 DNA follows: TGCAGCGTTGGCTTGGACAGGGGTACTGAAGCTTTCTTT. This encodes CSVGLDRGTEAFF.